The clone carrying this TCR beta chain was recorded only once. The junction departs from the called germline gene at one end, perhaps through a read error. The CDR3 has 13 residues. Germline values: CDR1 ENHRY, CDR2 SYGVKD. The data derive from a study of response to subunit inactivated influenza vaccine. Via MiXCR, TCRdb re-called the RT-PCR reads, giving one row per CDR3 protein. Among about 540,000 distinct CDR3 sequences listed, roughly 25% were seen once. This sample also appeared in a second study, on T cells expressing NK-cell markers. As that study records: Beta-chain TCR cDNA was generated via 5'RACE template switching with UMIs. Seven donors tested HCMV-seropositive and one tested seronegative among the eight sequenced. HCMV specificity was not established for the expanded NKG2C+ T cell clones.

The chain combines TRBV10-3 with TRBJ2-2; D remains unclear. Sample: CD4+ T cells sorted from PBMCs, taken about 13 days after vaccination. This clonotype originated in a man over 45 who received an inactivated influenza vaccine. CDR3 bases: TGTACCATCAGCCCAGTTAACACCGGGGAGCTGTTTTTT. The encoded protein is CTISPVNTGELFF.